This T cell receptor beta chain was captured by sequencing in a study of T cells expressing NK-cell markers. Across the study: Sorted CD3+CD56+NKG2C+, CD3+CD56+NKG2C- and CD3+CD56-NKG2C+ T cells provided the TCR beta repertoires. Serological testing identified most of the eight sequenced donors as HCMV-seropositive and one as seronegative. Findings and limits, study-wide: Of the CD8+ T cells in more than five donors, about 1.0-7.5% belonged to dominant NKG2C+ clonotypes.

TCRdb processed the 5' RACE reads again and assigns one entry to each CDR3 protein, with no DNA. The specimen's table records 250,000 to 300,000 distinct CDR3 sequences. The germline V gene has CDR1 MNHNS and CDR2 SASEGT. The CDR3 is made up of 14 amino acids. As for this clonotype: Its antigen is undetermined.

The chain combines TRBV6-1 with TRBJ2-2. The receptor was isolated from a woman between 18 and 69 years old in good health. The sequenced sample was blood T cells: a sorted CD56 or NKG2C T cell subset, CD4+ or CD8+ T cells, or bulk PBMC T cells (not recorded which). The CDR3 sequence: CASSGQMNTGELFF.